The sequence of this T cell receptor (beta chain) was determined in a study of cytomegalovirus exposure and HLA in healthy donors. The donors were members of the validation cohort, which comprised approximately 120 subjects and was separate from the first cohort of roughly 700 subjects. Germline V gives CDR1 SGHAT, CDR2 FQDESV (reference sequence). The CDR3 runs 18 residues. The ends lost 4 bases at V and 0 bases at J; junction bases unmatched: 6. General observations from the study: Subsequent analysis revealed that first-cohort TCR clusters tended to co-occur in the approximately 120 validation repertoires. Reports described diagnosis of cytomegalovirus status by the classifier as highly specific and sensitive. Investigators reported 150 to 200 TCR beta chains as tied to cytomegalovirus.

Measured with immunoSEQ multiplex PCR; TCRdb has only the in-frame clones, and not every one. The sample shows approximately 210,000 clones, roughly 83% of them seen only once. About this clone: Its matching antigen is unknown.

The sequencing sample was made of PBMCs. The J gene is TRBJ2-6, the V gene TRBV11-1, with 10 nucleotides matching TRBD2. The TCR comes from a woman in her late teens or twenties in good health and CMV-seronegative. CDR3 residues: CASSWTSGSNSGANVLTF. The CDR3 bases are TGTGCCAGCAGCTGGACTAGCGGCAGTAACTCTGGGGCCAACGTCCTGACTTTC.